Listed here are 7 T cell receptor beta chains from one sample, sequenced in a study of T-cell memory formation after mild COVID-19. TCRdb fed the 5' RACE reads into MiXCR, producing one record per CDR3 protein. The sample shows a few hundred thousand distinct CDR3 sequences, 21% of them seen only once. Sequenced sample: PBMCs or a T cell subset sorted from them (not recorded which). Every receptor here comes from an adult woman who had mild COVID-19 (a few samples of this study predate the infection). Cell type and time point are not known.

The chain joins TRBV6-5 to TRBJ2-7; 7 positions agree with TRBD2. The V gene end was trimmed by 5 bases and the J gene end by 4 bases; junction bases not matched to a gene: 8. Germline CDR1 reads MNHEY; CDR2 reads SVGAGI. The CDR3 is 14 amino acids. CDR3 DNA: TGTGCCAGCAGTACCGGCGGGAGCGGGTACGAGCAGTACTTC. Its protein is CASSTGGSGYEQYF.

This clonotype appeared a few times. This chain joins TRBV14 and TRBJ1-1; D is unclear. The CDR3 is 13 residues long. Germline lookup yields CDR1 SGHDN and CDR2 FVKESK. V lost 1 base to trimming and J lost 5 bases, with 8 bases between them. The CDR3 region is CASSQVWGTEAFF. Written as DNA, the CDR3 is TGTGCCAGCAGCCAAGTTTGGGGTACTGAAGCTTTCTTT.

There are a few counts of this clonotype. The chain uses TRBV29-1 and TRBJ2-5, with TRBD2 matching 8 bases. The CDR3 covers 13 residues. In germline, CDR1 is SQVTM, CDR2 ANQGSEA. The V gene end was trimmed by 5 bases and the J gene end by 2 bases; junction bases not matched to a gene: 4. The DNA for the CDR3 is TGCAGCGTTCGGGGGGGGACACAAGAGACCCAGTACTTC. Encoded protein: CSVRGGTQETQYF.

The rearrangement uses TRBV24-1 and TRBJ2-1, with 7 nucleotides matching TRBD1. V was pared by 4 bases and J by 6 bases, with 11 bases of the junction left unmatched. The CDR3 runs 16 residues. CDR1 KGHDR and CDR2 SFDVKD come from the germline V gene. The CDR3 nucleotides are TGTGCCACCAGTGACCCTCGGGACAGATCCGGCAATGAGCAGTTCTTC. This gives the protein CATSDPRDRSGNEQFF.

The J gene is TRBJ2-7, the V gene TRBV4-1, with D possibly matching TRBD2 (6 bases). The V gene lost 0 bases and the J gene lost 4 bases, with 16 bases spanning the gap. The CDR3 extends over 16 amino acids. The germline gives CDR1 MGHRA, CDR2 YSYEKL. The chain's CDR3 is CASSQEGTGEPYEQYF. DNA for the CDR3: TGCGCCAGCAGCCAAGAAGGGACGGGGGAACCTTACGAGCAGTACTTC.

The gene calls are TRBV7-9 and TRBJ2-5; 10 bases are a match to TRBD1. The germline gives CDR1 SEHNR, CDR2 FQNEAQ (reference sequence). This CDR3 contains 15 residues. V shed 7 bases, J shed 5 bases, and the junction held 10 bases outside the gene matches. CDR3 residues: CASTQYGTGVETQYF. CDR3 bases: TGTGCCAGCACCCAGTACGGGACAGGGGTCGAGACCCAGTACTTC.

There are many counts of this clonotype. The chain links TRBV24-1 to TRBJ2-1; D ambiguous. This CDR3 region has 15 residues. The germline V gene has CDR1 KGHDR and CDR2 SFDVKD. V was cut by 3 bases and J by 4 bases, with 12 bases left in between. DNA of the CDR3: TGTGCCACCAGTGATCCAAACCTGCAATACAATGAGCAGTTCTTC. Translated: CATSDPNLQYNEQFF.